Below are 32 T cell receptor beta chains sequenced from a single sample in a study of OX40 agonist ivuxolimab in advanced cancers. The repertoire was sequenced with immunoSEQ multiplex PCR; TCRdb's copy has only in-frame clones and lacks some. The table shows about 40,000 clones, with less than 85% occurring only once. This specimen consisted of CD4+ or CD8+ T cells sorted from blood, obtained in a trial of the OX40 agonist ivuxolimab. These receptor sequences come from an adult with an advanced solid tumor such as melanoma, head and neck, liver or kidney cancer.

The gene calls are TRBV5-6 and TRBJ2-1; maybe TRBD2 (5 bases). V was pared by 0 bases and J by 7 bases, with 8 bases between. From germline, CDR1 is SGHDT and CDR2 YYEEEE. The CDR3 is 13 residues long. The CDR3 bases are TGTGCCAGCAGCTTGGGGACTTCGAATGAGCAGTTCTTC. Translating it yields CASSLGTSNEQFF.

The table lists this clone with a count of one. J is TRBJ1-1 and V is TRBV18; D is possibly TRBD1 (6 bases). The CDR3 covers 15 residues. Trimming took off 1 base at V and 2 bases at J, with 11 bases between the two ends. Germline-derived CDR1 and CDR2 are KGHSH and LQKENI. The CDR3 sequence is CASSPRQAENTEAFF. DNA of the CDR3: TGTGCCAGCTCACCACGACAGGCGGAAAACACTGAAGCTTTCTTT. The full variable domain, in which reference TRBV18 and TRBJ1-1 provide the parts outside the CDR3, is NAGVMQNPRHLVRRRGQEARLRCSPMKGHSHVYWYRQLPEEGLKFMVYLQKENIIDESGMPKERFSAEFPKEGPSILRIQQVVRGDSAAYFCASSPRQAENTEAFFGQGTRLTVV.

The chain has TRBV19 and TRBJ1-1; D may be TRBD1 (6 bases). V lost 3 bases, J lost 1 base, and 12 bases lay in between. There are 15 residues in the CDR3. The germline gives CDR1 LNHDA, CDR2 SQIVND (reference sequence). The CDR3 spells CASSISYRENTEAFF. As DNA, the CDR3 is TGTGCCAGTAGTATCTCCTACAGGGAGAACACTGAAGCTTTCTTT.

CDR3 nucleotides: TGCGCCAGCAGCTTAGGAACTAGCGGCTTGAATGAGCAGTTCTTC. Protein sequence: CASSLGTSGLNEQFF. V is TRBV5-1 and J is TRBJ2-1; 8 bases are shared with TRBD2. The V gene end was trimmed by 2 bases and the J gene end by 7 bases; junction bases not matched to a gene: 8. CDR3 length: 15 residues. Germline CDR1 reads SGHRS; CDR2 reads YFSETQ.

Notes on this clone: Other nucleotide sequences from this sample produce the same CDR3. The genes are TRBV2 and TRBJ2-5; D is ambiguous. Deletions cut 5 bases from V and 0 bases from J, with 1 base between. Germline CDR1 SNHLY, CDR2 FYNNEI. The CDR3 consists of 11 residues. The CDR3 loop is CASSYQETQYF. In nucleotides, the CDR3 is TGTGCCAGCAGTTACCAAGAGACCCAGTACTTC.

The J gene is TRBJ2-1, the V gene TRBV6-5; 12 nucleotides match TRBD2. This CDR3 spans 15 amino acids. V lost 5 bases, J lost 7 bases, and 6 bases stayed unmatched. From germline, CDR1 is MNHEY and CDR2 SVGAGI. The CDR3 nucleotides are TGTGCCAGCAGTCTCCGACTAGCGGGAGTGAATGAGCAGTTCTTC. Its translation: CASSLRLAGVNEQFF.

The count of this clone is one. The junction differs from germline at one of its ends, possibly a read error. The chain combines TRBV7-2 with TRBJ2-7; 11 nucleotides line up with TRBD2. This CDR3 spans 15 amino acids. Per the germline V gene, CDR1 is SGHTA and CDR2 is FQGNSA. The CDR3 here is CASSYSGRASHEQYF. CDR3 DNA sequence: TGTGCCAGCAGCTATAGCGGGAGGGCCTCCCACGAGCAGTACTTC.

The rearrangement uses TRBV2 and TRBJ2-1, with a tentative D call TRBD2 (5 bases). The CDR3 consists of 12 residues. Trimming took 7 bases from V and 6 from J, leaving 10 bases between them. The germline gives CDR1 SNHLY, CDR2 FYNNEI. This chain's CDR3 is CASILGSNEQFF. As DNA, the CDR3 is TGTGCCAGCATACTAGGGAGCAATGAGCAGTTCTTC.

The genes are TRBV11-2 and TRBJ2-5, with D possibly being TRBD2 (5 bases). This CDR3 comprises 14 residues. The germline CDR1 and CDR2 sequences are SGHAT and FQNNGV. V was trimmed by 4 bases and J by 11 bases, leaving 20 bases between them. In nucleotides, the CDR3 is TGTGCCAGCAGCTCCCCATGGGGTCGTGGGGAGCAGTACTTC. It specifies CASSSPWGRGEQYF.

The chain joins TRBV6-5 to TRBJ1-5; maybe TRBD1 (6 bases). The CDR3 consists of 14 residues. Per germline, CDR1 MNHEY and CDR2 SVGAGI. The V end lost 5 bases, the J end lost 6 bases, and 14 bases lay between the germline ends. The DNA of the CDR3 is TGTGCCAGCAGTCCCTTCGGGGGCACTCAGCCCCAGCATTTT. This translates into CASSPFGGTQPQHF.

This clone was seen more than once but under ten times. This chain uses TRBV6-5 with TRBJ1-3; D gene unclear. Trimming left V 0 bases short and J 0 bases short, with 3 bases between. The germline gives CDR1 MNHEY, CDR2 SVGAGI. This CDR3 has 14 amino acids. Here the CDR3 DNA reads TGTGCCAGCAGTTACTCCGACTCTGGAAACACCATATATTTT. Translating gives CASSYSDSGNTIYF.

This chain links TRBV13 with TRBJ2-7; 11 nucleotides agree with TRBD2. This CDR3 spans 16 amino acids. The germline gives CDR1 PRHDT, CDR2 FYEKMQ (reference sequence). V was pared by 6 bases and J by 0 bases, with 7 bases of the junction left unmatched. The CDR3 DNA reads TGTGCCAGCAGAGGGACTAGCGGCTCAAGCTCCTACGAGCAGTACTTC. Protein product: CASRGTSGSSSYEQYF.

This chain connects TRBV29-1 to TRBJ1-1; possibly TRBD1 for D (6 bases). V was clipped by 4 bases and J by 7 bases, with 13 bases between them. The germline gives CDR1 SQVTM, CDR2 ANQGSEA. The CDR3 totals 12 residues. Here the CDR3 DNA reads TGCAGCGTTGGAGTCTCAGGGGATGAAGCTTTCTTT. Protein: CSVGVSGDEAFF. Combining the CDR3 with reference TRBV29-1 and TRBJ1-1 gives the whole variable domain SAVISQKPSRDICQRGTSLTIQCQVDSQVTMMFWYRQQPGQSLTLIATANQGSEATYESGFVIDKFPISRPNLTFSTLTVSNMSPEDSSIYLCSVGVSGDEAFFGQGTRLTVV.

The J gene is TRBJ2-3, the V gene TRBV19, with TRBD1 matching 8 bases. The junction had 8 bases not matched to a gene; V was cut back by 5 bases and J by 1 base. CDR3 size: 16 residues. CDR1 LNHDA and CDR2 SQIVND come from the germline V gene (reference sequence). Written as DNA, the CDR3 is TGTGCCAGTAGTGCCCCAACAGGGGGTGGCACAGATACGCAGTATTTT. The encoded protein is CASSAPTGGGTDTQYF.

This clone appeared a few times. The rearrangement uses TRBV15 and TRBJ1-5; tentatively, D is TRBD1 (5 bases). This CDR3 has 12 residues. Germline lookup yields CDR1 LNHNV and CDR2 YYDKDF (reference sequence). The V and J ends lost 8 bases and 10 bases respectively, with 15 bases between them. Here the CDR3 DNA reads TGTGCCACCGGGGGTCACCATCGACCCCAGCATTTT. Encoded protein: CATGGHHRPQHF.

This sequence joins TRBV27 and TRBJ2-3, with no clear D. Trimming took 3 bases from V and 3 from J, leaving 7 bases between them. There are 13 residues in the CDR3. Germline V gene lookup returns CDR1 MNHEY and CDR2 SMNVEV (reference sequence). The CDR3 region is CASSLLSTDTQYF. The CDR3 DNA is TGTGCCAGCAGTTTGCTATCGACAGATACGCAGTATTTT.

The chain uses TRBV21-1 and TRBJ2-1; TRBD2 reflects the table's D call only, with no check against the DNA. TRBV21-1 constitutes a pseudogene. This CDR3 has 14 residues. The CDR3, as DNA: TGTGCCAGATCATCACATGGACTCAACAATGAGCAGTTCTTC. Translating gives CARSSHGLNNEQFF.

The chain is built from TRBV10-3 and TRBJ2-2; 9 bases are a match to TRBD2. CDR1 and CDR2 (germline): ENHRY, SYGVKD. CDR3 size: 15 residues. Losses at the gene ends were 10 bases for V and 4 bases for J; bases not matched to a gene: 10. As DNA, the CDR3 is TGTGCCACCAGCGGGAGGACGGAGGGCACCGGGGAGCTGTTTTTT. Its translation: CATSGRTEGTGELFF.

By share of the sample, this clone is medium-sized. The chain employs TRBV2 and TRBJ2-3, with D perhaps matching TRBD1 (5 bases). CDR1 and CDR2 (germline): SNHLY, FYNNEI. The ends were cut back, 8 bases at V and 0 bases at J, with 9 bases in the middle. This CDR3 region has 13 residues. The CDR3 sequence is CASLGASTDTQYF. In DNA, the CDR3 is TGTGCCAGCCTAGGGGCCAGCACAGATACGCAGTATTTT.

This chain uses TRBV5-1 with TRBJ2-1; D assignment may be TRBD1 or TRBD2 (5 bases each). CDR1 SGHRS and CDR2 YFSETQ come from the germline V gene. V gave up 0 bases and J gave up 6 bases, with 10 bases separating them. The CDR3 consists of 14 residues. In nucleotides, the CDR3 is TGCGCCAGCAGCTTGGCGGGGCGGCTCAATGAGCAGTTCTTC. It yields the protein CASSLAGRLNEQFF. The whole variable domain, filled in from reference TRBV5-1 and TRBJ2-1, reads KAGVTQTPRYLIKTRGQQVTLSCSPISGHRSVSWYQQTPGQGLQFLFEYFSETQRNKGNFPGRFSGRQFSNSRSEMNVSTLELGDSALYLCASSLAGRLNEQFFGPGTRLTVL.

The chain joins TRBV27 to TRBJ2-5; 8 bases agree with TRBD2. The CDR3 is 14 amino acids. The V gene's germline CDR1 is MNHEY and CDR2 SMNVEV (reference sequence). V was clipped by 3 bases and J by 7 bases; unmatched bases: 7. The CDR3 region has the DNA TGTGCCAGCAGTTTTAGTTTCCGGGAGGGGACCCAGTACTTC. Encoded protein: CASSFSFREGTQYF.

In this sample, this clone turned up once. V usage is TRBV12-2 and J usage is TRBJ1-5; TRBD1 reflects the table's D call only, with no check against the DNA. TRBV12-2 counts as a pseudogene. CDR3 size: 23 residues. This CDR3 is CASRFMSGQVKPSRGPRSQPQHF. CDR3 bases: TGTGCAAGTCGCTTTATGTCGGGTCAGGTCAAACCCTCAAGGGGGCCTCGGAGTCAGCCCCAGCATTTT.

The rearrangement uses TRBV5-1 and TRBJ2-5, with TRBD1 matching over 7 bases. The J call is uncertain, as TRBJ2-7 better fits the DNA end. Germline assignment: CDR1 SGHRS and CDR2 YFSETQ. CDR3 size: 15 residues. In nucleotides, the CDR3 is TGCGCCAGCAGCGTGGCGACAGGGCCCTCCTACGAGCAGTACTTC. It specifies CASSVATGPSYEQYF.

The genes are TRBV7-9 and TRBJ1-3; D is unresolved. Germline V lookup: CDR1 SEHNR, CDR2 FQNEAQ (reference sequence). V lost 5 bases and J lost 4, with 15 bases in between. The CDR3 spans 15 residues. CDR3 amino acids: CASSPSWASGNTIYF. CDR3 DNA: TGTGCCAGCAGCCCGTCCTGGGCCTCCGGAAACACCATATATTTT.

The V and J genes are TRBV5-6 and TRBJ1-6; no clear D. The V gene's germline CDR1 is SGHDT and CDR2 YYEEEE. This CDR3 region has 16 residues. V was clipped by 5 bases and J by 10 bases, with 22 bases between them. The CDR3 region has the DNA TGTGCCAGCAGTTGGGAGGGAGTCGGGTCAAGGTCACCCCTCCACTTT. Translation gives CASSWEGVGSRSPLHF.

The chain carries TRBV7-9 and TRBJ1-2; possibly TRBD1 for D (5 bases). There are 16 residues in the CDR3. V lost 5 bases and J lost 5, with 21 bases in between. From germline, CDR1 is SEHNR and CDR2 FQNEAQ (reference sequence). CDR3 amino acids: CASSPGNGTLGYGYTF. CDR3 coding DNA: TGTGCCAGCAGCCCTGGGAACGGGACTTTAGGGTATGGCTACACCTTC.

This CDR3 is CAISDPTGNTGELFF. The CDR3 nucleotides are TGTGCCATCAGTGACCCGACAGGGAACACCGGGGAGCTGTTTTTT. The chain carries TRBV10-3 and TRBJ2-2; TRBD1 is a possible D gene (6 bases). The V end lost 3 bases, the J end lost 1 base, and 9 bases lay between the germline ends. The CDR3 covers 15 residues. Germline V gene sequence: CDR1 ENHRY, CDR2 SYGVKD.

The gene calls are TRBV10-3 and TRBJ2-7; 8 bases align to TRBD2. V shed 5 bases, J shed 0 bases, and the junction held 15 bases outside the gene matches. The CDR3 is 18 amino acids. The germline V gene has CDR1 ENHRY and CDR2 SYGVKD. The CDR3 bases are TGTGCCATCAGTCCTTGGGGAGTAGCGGGGCCCTACTCCTACGAGCAGTACTTC. Its protein product is CAISPWGVAGPYSYEQYF.

This clone was seen only once. V and J are TRBV19 and TRBJ2-5, with D unclear. The J call is doubtful: the DNA matches TRBJ2-7 better. Germline CDR1 reads LNHDA; CDR2 reads SQIVND (reference sequence). This CDR3 has 14 residues. The CDR3 region is CASSIGGPSYEQYF. The CDR3, as DNA: TGTGCCAGTAGTATAGGAGGACCGTCCTACGAGCAGTACTTC.

The chain uses TRBV7-2 and TRBJ1-3; TRBD1 matches 7 bases. This CDR3 region has 17 residues. The V gene's germline CDR1 is SGHTA and CDR2 FQGNSA. The V segment lost 5 bases and the J segment 0 bases; nucleotides outside the gene matches: 10. CDR3 loop: CASSPRTGPSSGNTIYF. The CDR3 DNA is TGTGCCAGCAGCCCGCGGACAGGTCCGAGCTCTGGAAACACCATATATTTT.

Concerning this clone itself: Other DNA sequences in this sample translate to the same CDR3. The gene calls are TRBV7-6 and TRBJ2-1, with a tentative D call TRBD1 (6 bases). Germline V gene data show CDR1 as SGHVS and CDR2 as FNYEAQ. This CDR3 region has 15 residues. The ends were cut back, 3 bases at V and 6 bases at J, with 15 bases in the middle. The CDR3 reads CASSLTGVTVNEQFF. The CDR3 nucleotides are TGTGCCAGCAGCTTGACAGGAGTCACGGTCAATGAGCAGTTCTTC.

This chain connects TRBV11-1 to TRBJ2-2; D not certain. Trimming stripped 3 bases from V and 4 bases from J, with 3 bases between. Germline CDR1 SGHAT, CDR2 FQDESV (reference sequence). The CDR3 has 12 amino acids. The CDR3 region is CASSLGTGELFF. The CDR3 region has the DNA TGTGCCAGCAGCTTGGGCACCGGGGAGCTGTTTTTT.